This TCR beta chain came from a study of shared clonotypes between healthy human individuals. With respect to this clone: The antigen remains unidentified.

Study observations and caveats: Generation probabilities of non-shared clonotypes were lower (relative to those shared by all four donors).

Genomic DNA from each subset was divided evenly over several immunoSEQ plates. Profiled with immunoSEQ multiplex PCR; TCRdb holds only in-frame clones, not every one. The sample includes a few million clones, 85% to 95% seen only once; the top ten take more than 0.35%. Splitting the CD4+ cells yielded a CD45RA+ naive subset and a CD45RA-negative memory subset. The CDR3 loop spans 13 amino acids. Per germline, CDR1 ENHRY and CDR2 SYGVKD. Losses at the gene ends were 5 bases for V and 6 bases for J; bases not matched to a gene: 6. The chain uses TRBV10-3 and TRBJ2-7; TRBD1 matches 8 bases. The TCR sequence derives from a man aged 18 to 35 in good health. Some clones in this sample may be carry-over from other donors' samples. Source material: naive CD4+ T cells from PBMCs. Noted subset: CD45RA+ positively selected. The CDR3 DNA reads TGTGCCATCAGTCGGGGACAGGTCTGCGAGCAGTACTTC. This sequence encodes CAISRGQVCEQYF.